This T cell receptor beta chain was sequenced in a study of OX40 agonist ivuxolimab in advanced cancers. The CDR3 covers 12 residues. Germline CDR1 is MDHEN and CDR2 is SYDVKM. With 5 bases removed from V and 5 bases from J, the gap between germline ends came to 10 bases. Repertoires were generated with immunoSEQ multiplex PCR, while TCRdb's copy carries only in-frame clones and drops some. The sample lists around 40,000 clones; roughly 80% were seen once. Material: CD4+ or CD8+ T cells sorted from blood, obtained in a trial of the OX40 agonist ivuxolimab. The chain employs TRBV28 and TRBJ2-7; D unclear. The TCR comes from an adult with an advanced solid tumor such as melanoma, head and neck, liver or kidney cancer. Here the CDR3 DNA reads TGTGCCAGCAGTATCACAGCAGACGAGCAGTACTTC. It codes for CASSITADEQYF.